The clone carrying this T cell receptor beta chain was recorded once. CDR1 and CDR2 (germline): ENHRY, SYGVKD. The CDR3 runs to 14 residues. Trimming cost V 4 bases and J 4 bases; bases outside gene matches: 3. The sample originates from a study of technical replicates of blood from several donors. The protocol was immunoSEQ multiplex PCR, while the TCRdb copy is restricted to in-frame clones and leaves out a portion. The sample includes about 74,000 clones, almost 96% of them seen just once. The source is a human donor in good health. Specimen: T cells isolated from PBMCs. J is TRBJ2-2 and V is TRBV10-3, with 7 bases matching TRBD1. CDR3 bases: TGTGCCATCAGTGCCGGGACAGCCACCGGGGAGCTGTTTTTT. As protein: CAISAGTATGELFF.